The entry below describes one TCR beta chain. Sequencing used immunoSEQ multiplex PCR; TCRdb keeps in-frame clones, though not all of them. The sample lists 300,000 to 450,000 clones, about 90% occurring once. The sample comes from a study of blood T cell repertoires in COVID-19. Trimming removed 2 bases from V and 5 bases from J, with 18 bases in between. This CDR3 has 16 amino acids. Germline loops: CDR1 SGHTA, CDR2 FQGNSA. In Seattle, patients joined the study during active infection and were tracked longitudinally. The clonotype originates from a woman in her 30s with COVID-19, enrolled during active disease. The sequenced material came from peripheral blood. The V and J genes are TRBV7-2 and TRBJ2-5, with a weak D call TRBD2 (6 bases). The CDR3, as DNA: TGTGCCAGCAGCTTACCGGTGGCCCTGGGGAGGGAGACCCAGTACTTC. This sequence encodes CASSLPVALGRETQYF.